Listed below are T cell receptor beta chains from one sample, sequenced in a study of cytomegalovirus exposure and HLA in healthy donors. The table came from immunoSEQ multiplex PCR; TCRdb's copy has only in-frame clones and leaves some out. The sample lists about 170,000 clones; approximately 81% were seen once. The specimen was PBMCs. These receptors all come from a woman aged 50 to 65 in good health and CMV-seronegative. Each CDR3 is given with its conserved first and last residue. D genes are given only for firm matches. Clone size is not always given. Where it is, it says once, few, many or a class for expanded clones.

16	.	.	TRBV7-2	TRBJ1-5	CASSKVRGGVSQPQHF	TGTGCCAGCAGCAAAGTCAGGGGAGGGGTTTCTCAGCCCCAGCATTTT
15	.	.	TRBV5-1	TRBJ1-1	CASSLEGGPRREAFF	TGCGCCAGCAGCTTGGAAGGTGGTCCTAGAAGGGAAGCTTTCTTT
15	.	once	TRBV28	TRBJ1-5	CASRRSVAGNQPQHF	TGTGCCAGCAGGAGAAGTGTGGCGGGCAATCAGCCCCAGCATTTT
17	TRBD1	.	TRBV18	TRBJ2-7	CASSPISTGQGLYEQYF	TGTGCCAGCTCACCAATCTCGACCGGACAGGGACTTTACGAGCAGTACTTC
16	TRBD2	.	TRBV25-1	TRBJ2-5	CASSEGGSGRVETQYF	TGTGCCAGCAGTGAGGGTGGTAGCGGGAGGGTGGAGACCCAGTACTTC
13	.	few	TRBV29-1	TRBJ1-3	CSVAGLSGNTIYF	TGCAGCGTAGCAGGGTTATCAGGAAACACCATATATTTT
13	.	few	TRBV6-6	TRBJ1-5	CASSYRENQPQHF	TGTGCCAGCAGTTACAGAGAAAACCAGCCCCAGCATTTT
13	TRBD2	.	TRBV11-2	TRBJ2-5	CASSRGDQETQYF	TGTGCCAGCAGCCGGGGGGACCAAGAGACCCAGTACTTC
13	.	few	TRBV7-2	TRBJ2-1	CASSQVRGNEQFF	TGTGCCAGCAGCCAGGTGAGGGGGAATGAGCAGTTCTTC
16	TRBD1	.	TRBV4-1	TRBJ1-4	CASSQPGTATNEKLFF	TGCGCCAGCAGCCAACCCGGGACAGCGACTAATGAAAAACTGTTTTTT
16	.	many	TRBV18	TRBJ2-7	CASSPPVRPGAYEQYF	TGTGCCAGCTCACCACCGGTCCGCCCTGGAGCTTACGAGCAGTACTTC
11	TRBD1	.	TRBV20-1	TRBJ2-1	CSATDRERQFF	TGCAGTGCTACGGACAGGGAGCGGCAGTTCTTC
18	.	.	TRBV7-5	TRBJ2-5	CARSFRKTGTSGGPGQYF	TGTGCCAGAAGCTTCCGTAAAACCGGGACTAGCGGAGGGCCGGGCCAGTACTTC
15	TRBD2	.	TRBV7-8	TRBJ2-1	CASTLGRGALNEQFF	TGTGCCAGCACCTTGGGGCGGGGGGCCCTCAATGAGCAGTTCTTC
16	.	few	TRBV5-5	TRBJ2-1	CASSSQWGGSYNEQFF	TGTGCCAGCAGCTCCCAATGGGGAGGCTCCTACAATGAGCAGTTCTTC
14	.	.	TRBV29-1	TRBJ1-5	CSVGGGGGNQPQHF	TGCAGCGTTGGCGGGGGTGGGGGCAATCAGCCCCAGCATTTT
17	TRBD2	.	TRBV2	TRBJ2-3	CASRGTSGRRHTDTQYF	TGTGCCAGCAGGGGGACTAGCGGGAGAAGGCACACAGATACGCAGTATTTT
13	.	.	TRBV7-2	TRBJ1-1	CASSLGQNTEAFF	TGTGCCAGCAGCTTAGGGCAGAATACTGAAGCTTTCTTT
15	.	few	TRBV7-9	TRBJ1-2	CSSSLASDNNYGYTF	TGTTCCAGCAGCTTAGCTAGTGACAATAACTATGGCTACACCTTC
17	TRBD1	.	TRBV4-1	TRBJ1-4	CASSQEGDRGLNEKLFF	TGCGCCAGCAGCCAAGAGGGGGACAGGGGACTTAATGAAAAACTGTTTTTT
16	.	.	TRBV4-3	TRBJ1-6	CASSQEKSRGNSPLHF	TGCGCCAGCAGCCAAGAAAAGAGCAGGGGCAATTCACCCCTCCACTTT
15	TRBD1	.	TRBV28	TRBJ1-5	CASRDSPYSNQPQHF	TGTGCCAGTAGGGACAGCCCCTATAGCAATCAGCCCCAGCATTTT
15	.	few	TRBV28	TRBJ1-2	CASSTLGSPNYGYTF	TGTGCCAGCAGTACCCTGGGCAGTCCTAACTATGGCTACACCTTC
15	TRBD1	.	TRBV19	TRBJ1-2	CASTRSGTGGHGYTF	TGTGCCAGTACCCGATCCGGGACAGGGGGCCATGGCTACACCTTC
15	.	.	TRBV5-1	TRBJ2-7	CASSTDGTRSYEQYF	TGCGCCAGCAGCACTGACGGGACTCGCTCCTACGAGCAGTACTTC
13	TRBD1	.	TRBV19	TRBJ1-2	CASSISRDRGYTF	TGTGCCAGTAGTATTAGTAGGGACAGAGGCTACACCTTC
12	.	.	TRBV19	TRBJ1-1	CASKHGGLEAFF	TGTGCCAGTAAACATGGGGGCTTGGAAGCTTTCTTT
16	.	.	TRBV7-2	TRBJ1-2	CASSLPEEGPIYGYTF	TGTGCCAGCAGCTTGCCCGAAGAGGGCCCCATCTATGGCTACACCTTC
13	.	.	TRBV19	TRBJ2-4	CASSPSWGDIQYF	TGTGCCAGTAGTCCCTCTTGGGGAGACATTCAGTACTTC
17	TRBD2	.	TRBV18	TRBJ2-7	CASSKGASGDRSYEQYF	TGTGCCAGCTCTAAGGGGGCTAGCGGGGACCGCTCCTACGAGCAGTACTTC
15	TRBD2	few	TRBV28	TRBJ2-7	CASSGGGFISYEQYF	TGTGCCAGCAGCGGGGGGGGTTTTATCAGCTACGAGCAGTACTTC
15	.	.	TRBV30	TRBJ1-5	CAWSEPLTGNQPQHF	TGTGCCTGGAGTGAGCCACTAACCGGCAATCAGCCCCAGCATTTT
19	TRBD1	once	TRBV4-3	TRBJ1-6	CASSQAGTGTVRNNSPLHF	TGCGCCAGCAGCCAAGCGGGGACAGGGACAGTTCGAAATAATTCACCCCTCCACTTT
14	.	.	TRBV5-4	TRBJ2-2	CASSQGGDTGELFF	TGTGCCAGCAGCCAAGGCGGGGACACCGGGGAGCTGTTTTTT
13	.	few	TRBV18	TRBJ1-5	CASSRTHNQPQHF	TGTGCCAGCTCAAGGACACACAATCAGCCCCAGCATTTT
15	TRBD1	.	TRBV7-2	TRBJ2-3	CASSFQGAAIDTQYF	TGTGCCAGCAGCTTTCAGGGGGCGGCAATAGATACGCAGTATTTT
15	.	.	TRBV5-1	TRBJ2-1	CASSAGPGANNEQFF	TGCGCCAGCAGCGCGGGGCCTGGTGCGAACAATGAGCAGTTCTTC
16	.	.	TRBV4-2	TRBJ1-5	CASSHERGIVDQPQHF	TGTGCCAGCAGCCATGAAAGGGGGATAGTGGATCAGCCCCAGCATTTT
16	TRBD2	few	TRBV5-6	TRBJ2-3	CASSGTSGRARDTQYF	TGTGCCAGCAGCGGGACTAGCGGGAGGGCCAGAGATACGCAGTATTTT
16	TRBD2	.	TRBV6-5	TRBJ2-7	CASSSSTSGRNYEQYF	TGTGCCAGCAGTTCCTCGACTAGCGGGAGGAACTACGAGCAGTACTTC
15	TRBD2	.	TRBV7-7	TRBJ2-1	CASSRTSGNYNEQFF	TGTGCTAGCAGCCGGACTAGCGGGAACTACAATGAGCAGTTCTTC
15	TRBD1	.	TRBV5-1	TRBJ2-2	CASSSGQGGTGELFF	TGCGCCAGCAGTTCAGGACAGGGCGGCACCGGGGAGCTGTTTTTT
16	TRBD1	.	TRBV29-1	TRBJ2-4	CSVIDRVRLAKNIQYF	TGCAGCGTTATTGACAGGGTTCGTCTCGCCAAAAACATTCAGTACTTC
15	.	once	TRBV13	TRBJ1-2	CASSLVKRRHYGYTF	TGTGCCAGCAGCTTAGTGAAGCGGAGGCACTATGGCTACACCTTC
14	.	.	TRBV10-3	TRBJ1-1	CAISFGAENTEAFF	TGTGCCATCTCATTTGGGGCGGAGAACACTGAAGCTTTCTTT
17	TRBD2	.	TRBV5-6	TRBJ2-3	CASSLGLLAGDGDTQYF	TGTGCCAGCAGCTTGGGCCTACTAGCGGGGGATGGAGATACGCAGTATTTT
14	.	.	TRBV28	TRBJ1-1	CASSSGGRPTEAFF	TGTGCCAGCAGTTCTGGAGGGCGCCCGACAGAAGCTTTCTTT
12	.	.	TRBV2	TRBJ1-5	CASSGSNQPQHF	TGTGCCAGCAGCGGTAGCAATCAGCCCCAGCATTTT
13	.	.	TRBV7-9	TRBJ1-2	CASDGVGGYGYTF	TGTGCCTCTGACGGGGTAGGGGGCTATGGCTACACCTTC
15	TRBD1	.	TRBV6-1	TRBJ1-5	CASSENRGLNQPQHF	TGTGCCAGCAGTGAAAACAGGGGGCTCAATCAGCCCCAGCATTTT
11	.	.	TRBV18	TRBJ2-1	CASSPNNEQFF	TGTGCCAGCTCCCCTAATAATGAGCAGTTCTTC
13	.	.	TRBV11-2	TRBJ1-2	CASSLLDIGGYTF	TGTGCCAGCAGCTTGTTGGACATTGGGGGCTACACCTTC
14	TRBD2	.	TRBV5-1	TRBJ2-7	CASRTSGGPHEQYF	TGCGCCAGCAGGACTAGCGGGGGGCCCCACGAGCAGTACTTC
17	.	.	TRBV7-9	TRBJ1-5	CASRPTGGSYSNQPQHF	TGTGCCAGCAGGCCCACCGGGGGTTCCTATAGCAATCAGCCCCAGCATTTT
13	TRBD2	.	TRBV2	TRBJ2-1	CASSETSGNEQFF	TGTGCCAGCAGTGAAACTAGCGGGAATGAGCAGTTCTTC
17	TRBD1	.	TRBV30	TRBJ2-7	CAWSVRTGTTFFYEQYF	TGTGCCTGGAGTGTACGGACAGGCACCACTTTCTTCTACGAGCAGTACTTC
15	TRBD2	.	TRBV7-9	TRBJ2-7	CASSPGAGETYEQYF	TGTGCCAGCAGCCCCGGAGCGGGAGAAACCTACGAGCAGTACTTC
17	TRBD2	.	TRBV18	TRBJ2-7	CASSLLGPQRETHEQYF	TGTGCCAGCTCACTCCTTGGTCCCCAGCGGGAGACCCACGAGCAGTACTTC